Sequencing of this TCR beta chain was carried out in a study of blood T cell repertoires in COVID-19. The wider study: Donors in the United States, Italy and Spain gave samples during acute or convalescent COVID-19. From T cells, B-cell-depleted T cells, or PBMCs came the material, which was cDNA or gDNA.

V lost 4 bases and J lost 2; bases outside the gene matches: 7. The germline CDR1 and CDR2 sequences are ENHRY and SYGVKD. The CDR3 sequence is 17 residues long. In the original workflow: From reference gene primer amplification, estimates of nucleated cell counts were derived. Here immunoSEQ multiplex PCR was the method, and the copy in TCRdb shows in-frame clones only, minus some. The V and J calls and clone size are taken from that table; D and trimming were inferred from the DNA. The profile shows approximately 400,000 clones, approximately 88% of them singletons. Sequencing was performed on peripheral blood. The chain couples TRBV10-3 to TRBJ2-6; 8 positions agree with TRBD1. This receptor was identified in a woman in her 50s with COVID-19, enrolled during active disease. In DNA, the CDR3 is TGTGCCATCAGTGTGGGCAGGGGGCAAACTGGGGCCAACGTCCTGACTTTC. This sequence encodes CAISVGRGQTGANVLTF.